What follows are 16 T cell receptor beta chains derived from one specimen sequenced in a study of cytomegalovirus exposure and HLA in healthy donors. The primer mix had 60 Vbeta and 13 Jbeta primers. The protocol was immunoSEQ multiplex PCR, while the TCRdb copy is restricted to in-frame clones and leaves out a portion. Counted here are some 95,000 clones, more than 60% occurring once; the ten biggest clones make up around 7.8%. The sample was PBMCs. The receptor source for this set is a middle-aged man in good health and CMV-seropositive.

The V gene is TRBV28, the J gene TRBJ1-2; D call uncertain. CDR1 and CDR2 from the germline V gene are MDHEN and SYDVKM. Trimming stripped 2 bases from V and 8 bases from J, with 15 bases between. The CDR3 loop spans 14 amino acids. The CDR3 loop reads CASSLGSQVEGYTF. The CDR3 nucleotides are TGTGCCAGCAGTTTAGGGAGCCAGGTAGAGGGCTACACCTTC.

The V gene is TRBV30, the J gene TRBJ2-1, with D possibly matching TRBD2 (5 bases). The CDR3 sequence is 13 residues long. Germline CDR1 and CDR2: GTSNPN and SVGIG (reference sequence). V shed 3 bases and J shed 7 bases, with 13 bases lying between them. The CDR3 coding sequence is TGTGCCTGGAGGGGCCTTCCGGGGAATGAGCAGTTCTTC. Translated, it gives CAWRGLPGNEQFF. Full variable domain (rest looked up from reference TRBV30 and TRBJ2-1): SQTIHQWPATLVQPVGSPLSLECTVEGTSNPNLYWYRQAAGRGLQLLFYSVGIGQISSEVPQNLSASRPQDRQFILSSKKLLLSDSGFYLCAWRGLPGNEQFFGPGTRLTVL.

This clone occurred a few times. In DNA, the CDR3 is TGTGCCAGCAGCTTCCCCGCAGACACTGAAGCTTTCTTT. Amino acid sequence: CASSFPADTEAFF. The chain recombines TRBV5-6 with TRBJ1-1; D remains ambiguous. The V gene lost 2 bases and the J gene lost 3 bases, with 8 bases spanning the gap. The CDR3 spans 13 residues. CDR1 and CDR2 from the germline V gene are SGHDT and YYEEEE.

The chain recombines TRBV28 with TRBJ2-3; weak D call: TRBD2 (7 bases). Germline V gene sequence: CDR1 MDHEN, CDR2 SYDVKM. The CDR3 covers 15 residues. V lost 3 bases to trimming and J lost 0 bases, with 10 bases between them. CDR3 sequence (DNA): TGTGCCAGCAGTTTCGCGGGGGCCAGCACAGATACGCAGTATTTT. Its translation: CASSFAGASTDTQYF.

This clone was counted once. The chain uses TRBV7-8 and TRBJ1-5, with TRBD1 as a possible D gene (6 bases). Germline loops: CDR1 SGHVS, CDR2 FQNEAQ. There are 15 residues in the CDR3. V was shortened by 2 bases and J by 1 base, with 9 bases between the two germline ends. CDR3 sequence reads: CASSLTGQSNQPQHF. For the CDR3, the DNA is TGTGCCAGCAGCTTAACCGGACAGAGCAATCAGCCCCAGCATTTT.

The rearrangement uses TRBV18 and TRBJ1-2; 7 bases are shared with TRBD1. The ends lost 3 bases at V and 7 bases at J; junction bases unmatched: 8. Germline assignment: CDR1 KGHSH and CDR2 LQKENI. The CDR3 spans 14 residues. CDR3 in DNA: TGTGCCAGCTCACCCGAGACAGGGCGAAGTGGCTACACCTTC. Its translation: CASSPETGRSGYTF.

The V and J genes are TRBV7-2 and TRBJ2-3; perhaps TRBD1 as D (6 bases). Trimming shortened V by 1 base and J by 2 bases, and 10 bases separated the two germline ends. Germline values: CDR1 SGHTA, CDR2 FQGNSA. This CDR3 is 15 amino acids long. The CDR3 region is CASSLGTAHTDTQYF. The CDR3, as DNA: TGTGCCAGCAGCTTAGGGACAGCCCACACAGATACGCAGTATTTT.

The rearrangement joins TRBV5-6 to TRBJ1-5; D is perhaps TRBD1 (6 bases). Germline values: CDR1 SGHDT, CDR2 YYEEEE. The V gene lost 0 bases and the J gene lost 3 bases, with 13 bases spanning the gap. The CDR3 is 16 residues long. CDR3 protein: CASSLAPGEHNQPQHF. DNA for the CDR3: TGTGCCAGCAGCTTGGCCCCAGGGGAGCACAATCAGCCCCAGCATTTT. Variable domain in full (rest from reference TRBV5-6 and TRBJ1-5): DAGVTQSPTHLIKTRGQQVTLRCSPKSGHDTVSWYQQALGQGPQFIFQYYEEEERQRGNFPDRFSGHQFPNYSSELNVNALLLGDSALYLCASSLAPGEHNQPQHFGDGTRLSIL.

This rearrangement joins TRBV10-3 to TRBJ2-3; D remains unclear. CDR1 and CDR2 (germline): ENHRY, SYGVKD. Between the trimmed V and J ends, which lost 2 bases and 4 bases, there was a span of 4 bases. This CDR3 has 12 residues. The CDR3 bases are TGTGCCATCAGTGAGCTACCAGATACGCAGTATTTT. This codes for CAISELPDTQYF.

The J gene is TRBJ2-7, the V gene TRBV7-9; D is perhaps TRBD2 (5 bases). V lost 0 bases, J lost 6 bases, and 12 bases lay in between. Germline V gene data show CDR1 as SEHNR and CDR2 as FQNEAQ (reference sequence). The CDR3 sequence is 14 residues long. This chain's CDR3 is CASSLAVSGGEQYF. The CDR3 DNA reads TGTGCCAGCAGCTTAGCCGTCAGCGGTGGCGAGCAGTACTTC.

This clone has only one observation. V gene TRBV18 combines with J gene TRBJ2-7; 12 nucleotides agree with TRBD1. This CDR3 comprises 15 residues. Trimming removed 3 bases from V and 6 bases from J; junction bases left unmatched: 6. The germline CDR1 and CDR2 sequences are KGHSH and LQKENI. CDR3 residues: CASSPGGTGGGEQYF. In DNA form, the CDR3 reads TGTGCCAGCTCACCGGGGGGGACAGGGGGCGGCGAGCAGTACTTC.

On this clone: One junction end does not reproduce the germline sequence, and a read error may be involved. The V call is TRBV6-5, the J call TRBJ1-2; D may be TRBD1 (5 bases). The CDR3 spans 14 residues. Germline V gene lookup returns CDR1 MNHEY and CDR2 SVGAGI. The CDR3: CASRAGPVNYGYPF. The CDR3 DNA is TGTGCCAGCAGGGCGGGACCGGTAAACTATGGCTACCCCTTC.

The gene calls are TRBV4-3 and TRBJ1-4; maybe TRBD1 (6 bases). CDR3 length: 18 residues. Trimming cost V 0 bases and J 4 bases, with 18 bases left between them. The germline CDR1 and CDR2 sequences are LGHNA and YSLEER. CDR3 in amino acids: CASSQDATGSALNEKLFF. The CDR3 DNA follows: TGCGCCAGCAGCCAAGATGCGACAGGTAGCGCGCTTAATGAAAAACTGTTTTTT.

The DNA of the CDR3 is TGTGCCTGGAGTAACTTGACGGGAGAGAAGATGAACACTGAAGCTTTCTTT. This translates into CAWSNLTGEKMNTEAFF. The chain joins TRBV30 to TRBJ1-1; D unclear. Trimming shortened V by 2 bases and J by 0 bases, and 19 bases separated the two germline ends. This CDR3 has 17 residues. Germline V gene data show CDR1 as GTSNPN and CDR2 as SVGIG (reference sequence).

CDR3 nucleotide sequence: TGTGCCAGCAGCCCAAACAGTCCTGGGCAAGAGACCCAGTACTTC. This gives the protein CASSPNSPGQETQYF. The chain carries TRBV5-4 and TRBJ2-5; no reliable D call. This CDR3 region has 15 residues. CDR1 is SGHNT, CDR2 YYREEE, per germline (reference sequence). Trimming left V 4 bases short and J 2 bases short, with 15 bases between.

The chain carries TRBV4-2 and TRBJ2-5, with 9 positions matching TRBD2. The CDR3 spans 15 residues. J lost 2 bases, V lost 1 base, and 2 bases had no gene match. Looked up from germline, CDR1 is LGHNA and CDR2 is YNFKEQ. CDR3 nucleotides: TGTGCCAGCAGCCAAGCGCGGGGGGGACAAGAGACCCAGTACTTC. Translating gives CASSQARGGQETQYF.